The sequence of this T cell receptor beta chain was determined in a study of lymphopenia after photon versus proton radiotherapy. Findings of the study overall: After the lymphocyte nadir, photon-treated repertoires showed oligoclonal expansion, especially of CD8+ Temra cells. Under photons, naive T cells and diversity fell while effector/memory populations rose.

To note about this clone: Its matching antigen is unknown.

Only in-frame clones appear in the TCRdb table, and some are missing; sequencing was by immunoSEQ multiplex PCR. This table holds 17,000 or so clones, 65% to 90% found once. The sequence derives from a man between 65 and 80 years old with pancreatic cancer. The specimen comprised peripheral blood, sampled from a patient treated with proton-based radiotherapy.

CDR3 in DNA: TGTGCCAGCTCCGGGGCGGGGAGCCGGGGGATGCAGTACTTC. Protein: CASSGAGSRGMQYF. The V and J genes are TRBV18 and TRBJ2-7, with TRBD2 as a possible D gene (6 bases). Germline CDR1 reads KGHSH; CDR2 reads LQKENI. V was pared by 6 bases and J by 9 bases, with 21 bases between. The CDR3 runs 14 residues.